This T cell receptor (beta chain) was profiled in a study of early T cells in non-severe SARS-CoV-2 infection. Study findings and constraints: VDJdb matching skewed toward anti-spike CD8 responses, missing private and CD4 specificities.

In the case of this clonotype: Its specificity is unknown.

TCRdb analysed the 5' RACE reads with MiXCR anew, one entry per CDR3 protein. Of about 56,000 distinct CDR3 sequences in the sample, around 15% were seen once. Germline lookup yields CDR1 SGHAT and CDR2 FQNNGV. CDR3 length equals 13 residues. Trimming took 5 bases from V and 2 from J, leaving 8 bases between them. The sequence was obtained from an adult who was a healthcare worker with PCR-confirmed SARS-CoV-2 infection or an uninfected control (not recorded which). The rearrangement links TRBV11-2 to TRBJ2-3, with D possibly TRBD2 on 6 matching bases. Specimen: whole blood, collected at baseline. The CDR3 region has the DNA TGTGCCAGCAGCCAGGACTACACAGATACGCAGTATTTT. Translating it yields CASSQDYTDTQYF.